A selection of T cell receptor beta chains follows, all from one sample in a study of vaccination and CD4 T cells after COVID-19. Their antigen targets remain unknown. TCRdb re-derived calls from the PCR reads in MiXCR, one entry per CDR3 protein. The sample has approximately 20,000 distinct CDR3 sequences, more than 45% seen once. The specimen was CD4+ T cells from blood, cultured in vitro, collected after SARS-CoV-2 vaccination. These receptors were collected from a human donor who had recovered from COVID-19. CDR3s include the opening cysteine and the closing phenylalanine or tryptophan. The order of the fields is CDR3 length, V gene, clone size, D gene, J gene, CDR3 protein, CDR3 DNA. D genes are given only for firm matches. The size field is filled for only some rows; it gives once, few, many or a size class.

CDR3 length: 14
V gene: TRBV27
clone size: .
D gene: .
J gene: TRBJ2-7
CDR3 protein: CASSPLEGRVEQYF
CDR3 DNA: TGTGCCAGCAGTCCCCTAGAAGGGCGAGTCGAGCAGTACTTC

CDR3 length: 19
V gene: TRBV30
clone size: .
D gene: .
J gene: TRBJ1-6
CDR3 protein: CAWSHSGRQREGPGSPLHF
CDR3 DNA: TGTGCCTGGAGTCATTCCGGCCGCCAGCGGGAAGGCCCCGGGTCACCCCTCCACTTT

CDR3 length: 14
V gene: TRBV6-1
clone size: .
D gene: TRBD1
J gene: TRBJ2-3
CDR3 protein: CASSRDRGTDTQYF
CDR3 DNA: TGTGCCAGCAGTCGGGACAGGGGCACAGATACGCAGTATTTT

CDR3 length: 14
V gene: TRBV6-1
clone size: .
D gene: .
J gene: TRBJ2-7
CDR3 protein: CASIPVGAAYEQYF
CDR3 DNA: TGTGCCAGCATCCCCGTTGGAGCCGCCTACGAGCAGTACTTC

CDR3 length: 14
V gene: TRBV11-3
clone size: few
D gene: .
J gene: TRBJ2-5
CDR3 protein: CASSFVSFKGTQYF
CDR3 DNA: TGTGCCAGCAGCTTCGTGTCGTTCAAGGGAACCCAGTACTTC

CDR3 length: 17
V gene: TRBV15
clone size: .
D gene: .
J gene: TRBJ1-1
CDR3 protein: CATSRDLIKTTVAEAFF
CDR3 DNA: TGTGCCACCAGCAGAGACCTGATAAAAACTACCGTAGCTGAAGCTTTCTTT

CDR3 length: 16
V gene: TRBV7-9
clone size: .
D gene: TRBD1
J gene: TRBJ2-3
CDR3 protein: CASSPGGAVSTDTQYF
CDR3 DNA: TGTGCCAGCAGCCCAGGGGGAGCGGTGAGCACAGATACGCAGTATTTT

CDR3 length: 14
V gene: TRBV19
clone size: .
D gene: .
J gene: TRBJ1-6
CDR3 protein: CASTGTSNNLPLHF
CDR3 DNA: TGTGCCAGCACCGGGACCTCAAATAATTTACCCCTCCACTTT

CDR3 length: 14
V gene: TRBV2
clone size: .
D gene: TRBD1
J gene: TRBJ2-5
CDR3 protein: CASTTGGTRATQYF
CDR3 DNA: TGTGCCAGCACAACAGGGGGTACAAGAGCGACCCAGTACTTC

CDR3 length: 14
V gene: TRBV6-2/TRBV6-3
clone size: .
D gene: .
J gene: TRBJ2-1
CDR3 protein: CASSYDSGYNEQFF
CDR3 DNA: TGTGCCAGCAGTTACGACTCAGGATACAATGAGCAGTTCTTC

CDR3 length: 14
V gene: TRBV7-2
clone size: few
D gene: TRBD1
J gene: TRBJ1-1
CDR3 protein: CASSRDRLNTEAFF
CDR3 DNA: TGTGCCAGCAGCCGGGACAGGCTGAACACTGAAGCTTTCTTT

CDR3 length: 19
V gene: TRBV20-1
clone size: few
D gene: .
J gene: TRBJ2-6
CDR3 protein: CSAREVGGQGKAGANVLTF
CDR3 DNA: TGCAGTGCTAGAGAGGTTGGGGGGCAGGGGAAGGCTGGGGCCAACGTCCTGACTTTC

CDR3 length: 17
V gene: TRBV28
clone size: few
D gene: TRBD1
J gene: TRBJ2-1
CDR3 protein: CASSPIGQGNSYNEQFF
CDR3 DNA: TGTGCCAGCAGTCCGATAGGACAGGGGAACTCCTACAATGAGCAGTTCTTC

CDR3 length: 13
V gene: TRBV20-1
clone size: .
D gene: .
J gene: TRBJ2-3
CDR3 protein: CSASIAGTDTQYF
CDR3 DNA: TGCAGTGCTAGTATCGCGGGCACAGATACGCAGTATTTT

CDR3 length: 13
V gene: TRBV14
clone size: .
D gene: .
J gene: TRBJ2-7
CDR3 protein: CASSQERPYEQYF
CDR3 DNA: TGTGCCAGCAGCCAAGAAAGGCCCTACGAGCAGTACTTC

CDR3 length: 13
V gene: TRBV6-1
clone size: .
D gene: .
J gene: TRBJ2-1
CDR3 protein: CASRWGLVNEQFF
CDR3 DNA: TGTGCCAGCAGGTGGGGCTTGGTTAATGAGCAGTTCTTC

CDR3 length: 16
V gene: TRBV6-1
clone size: .
D gene: TRBD1
J gene: TRBJ2-3
CDR3 protein: CASSHGQGAISDTQYF
CDR3 DNA: TGTGCCAGCAGCCACGGACAGGGGGCTATATCAGATACGCAGTATTTT